This TCR beta chain was captured by sequencing in a study of blood T cell repertoires in COVID-19. Libraries were prepared by immunoSEQ multiplex PCR; TCRdb keeps only in-frame clonotypes and omits some of them. The data show 3,400 or so clones, 80% seen once. V lost 3 bases, J lost 9 bases, and 9 bases stayed unmatched. Germline V gene sequence: CDR1 SGHRS, CDR2 YFSETQ. The CDR3 is 14 residues long. J is TRBJ2-1 and V is TRBV5-1; TRBD2 aligns across 7 bases. Sequencing input: peripheral blood. The sequence derives from a human donor in a cohort sampled during active COVID-19. CDR3 in amino acids: CASSSSGDGSEQFF. As DNA, the CDR3 is TGCGCCAGCAGCTCGAGCGGGGATGGAAGTGAGCAGTTCTTC.